This T cell receptor (beta chain) was recovered during a study of cytotoxic CD8 clonotypes in ibrutinib-treated CLL. Comment on this clone: The target antigen is unknown.

Study results and caveats: Clonality showed a rise at ibrutinib response that reversed toward baseline at progression.

CDR3 size: 15 residues. Germline trimming cut 3 bases from V and 2 bases from J; bases unmatched to any gene: 6. Germline-derived CDR1 and CDR2 are SGHRS and YFSETQ. This table comes from immunoSEQ multiplex PCR, and its TCRdb copy is limited to in-frame clones, with some not included. The repertoire has some 290,000 clones, 80% of them found once; the top ten carry 6.5% to 8.5%. The sequence derives from a human donor with chronic lymphocytic leukemia. The material sequenced was PBMCs, taken before ibrutinib treatment. V and J are TRBV5-1 and TRBJ2-3; 7 positions agree with TRBD2. The CDR3, as DNA: TGCGCCAGCAGCTCGACTAGCAGCCTCACAGATACGCAGTATTTT. Amino acids: CASSSTSSLTDTQYF.